What follows are 3 T cell receptor beta chains derived from one specimen sequenced in a study of immune evolution from preneoplasia to lung adenocarcinoma. Here immunoSEQ multiplex PCR was the method, and the copy in TCRdb shows in-frame clones only, minus some. The top ten hold 7.5% to 8% of the sample, which has approximately 6,700 clones, about 82% seen once. Source material: FFPE minimally invasive lung adenocarcinoma tissue. The receptor set was obtained from a person aged 60-80 years with lung adenocarcinoma.

A word on this clone: Additional DNA sequences in this sample encode the identical CDR3. The chain joins TRBV5-1 to TRBJ1-1; no firm D call. V shed 3 bases and J shed 2 bases, with 11 bases lying between them. The CDR3 is 14 residues long. The germline V gene has CDR1 SGHRS and CDR2 YFSETQ. The DNA of the CDR3 is TGCGCCAGCAGCTGGGGTGGAGAAAACACTGAAGCTTTCTTT. The encoded protein is CASSWGGENTEAFF.

The chain recombines TRBV6-5 with TRBJ1-5, with D possibly matching TRBD1 (5 bases). CDR1 is MNHEY and CDR2 is SVGAGI in the germline V gene. This CDR3 contains 15 residues. The ends were cut back, 2 bases at V and 2 bases at J, with 10 bases in the middle. CDR3 coding DNA: TGTGCCAGCAGTTACGGGGGGAAGGGCAATCAGCCCCAGCATTTT. Amino acids: CASSYGGKGNQPQHF.

This chain links TRBV30 with TRBJ2-3; D unresolved. This CDR3 comprises 13 residues. Trimming took off 7 bases at V and 2 bases at J, with 13 bases between the two ends. The germline CDR1 and CDR2 sequences are GTSNPN and SVGIG (reference sequence). The CDR3 region has the DNA TGTGCCTTCGCGCGGATCCACACAGATACGCAGTATTTT. Protein: CAFARIHTDTQYF. The full variable domain, in which reference TRBV30 and TRBJ2-3 provide the parts outside the CDR3, is SQTIHQWPATLVQPVGSPLSLECTVEGTSNPNLYWYRQAAGRGLQLLFYSVGIGQISSEVPQNLSASRPQDRQFILSSKKLLLSDSGFYLCAFARIHTDTQYFGPGTRLTVL.